This record looks at one T cell receptor (beta chain) sequence and its context. The target antigen is unknown. One base away lies a much larger clone, so this may be a sequencing read error. This CDR3 is 15 amino acids long. CDR1 SGHRS and CDR2 YFSETQ come from the germline V gene. These data come from a study of post-analysis software for immune sequencing data. The overall study: The cohort encompassed relapsing-remitting, secondary progressive and progressive-relapsing multiple sclerosis disease courses. Regarding the study as a whole: Controls significantly exceeded multiple sclerosis patients in normalized Chao1 diversity. F-measure co-clustering was strong for batch-matched samples. Patients carried roughly five TRBV segments more frequently than controls did, and TRBV5-6, TRBV5-1 and TRBV20-1 were among them.

TCR beta cDNA libraries included unique molecular identifiers. With about 0.95 to 10 million T cells as the source, some 500,000 cDNA molecules resulted. Via MiXCR, TCRdb re-called the PCR reads, giving one row per CDR3 protein. The table lists a few hundred thousand distinct CDR3 sequences, 35% to 40% of them singletons. The chain employs TRBV5-1 and TRBJ2-1; no clear D gene. This receptor was identified in a girl between 10 and 17 years old with multiple sclerosis. Sequenced sample: blood. DNA of the CDR3: TGCGCCAGCAGCTTGAAAAGGAACCTTGACAATGAGCAGGTCTTC. It encodes CASSLKRNLDNEQVF.